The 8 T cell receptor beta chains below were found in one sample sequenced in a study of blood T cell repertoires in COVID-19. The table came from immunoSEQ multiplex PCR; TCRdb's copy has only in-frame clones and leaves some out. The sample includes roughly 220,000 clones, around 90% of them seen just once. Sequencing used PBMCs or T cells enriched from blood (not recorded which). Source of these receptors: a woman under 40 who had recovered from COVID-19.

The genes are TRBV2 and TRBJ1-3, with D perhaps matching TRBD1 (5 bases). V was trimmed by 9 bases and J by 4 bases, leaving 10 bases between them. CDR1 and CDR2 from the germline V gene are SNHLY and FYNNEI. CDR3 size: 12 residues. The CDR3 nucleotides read TGTGCCAGTGAGACAGACGGAAACACCATATATTTT. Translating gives CASETDGNTIYF.

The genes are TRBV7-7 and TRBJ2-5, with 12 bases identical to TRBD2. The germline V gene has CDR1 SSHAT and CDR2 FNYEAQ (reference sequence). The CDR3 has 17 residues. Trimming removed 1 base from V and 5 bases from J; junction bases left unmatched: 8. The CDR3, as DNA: TGTGCCAGCAGCTTAGAGGATCTAGCGGGGGGGCCTGAGACCCAGTACTTC. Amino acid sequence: CASSLEDLAGGPETQYF.

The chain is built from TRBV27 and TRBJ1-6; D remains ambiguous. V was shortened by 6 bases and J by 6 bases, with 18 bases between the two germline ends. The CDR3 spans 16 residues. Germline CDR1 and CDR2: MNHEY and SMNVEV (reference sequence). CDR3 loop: CASRPLRGIINSPLHF. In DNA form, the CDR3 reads TGTGCCAGCAGACCCCTACGGGGTATCATTAATTCACCCCTCCACTTT.

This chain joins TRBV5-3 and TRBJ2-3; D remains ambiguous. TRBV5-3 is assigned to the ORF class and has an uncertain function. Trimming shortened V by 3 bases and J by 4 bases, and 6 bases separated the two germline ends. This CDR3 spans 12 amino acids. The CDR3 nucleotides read TGTGCCAGAAGCTCTAGTTCAGATACGCAGTATTTT. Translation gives CARSSSSDTQYF.

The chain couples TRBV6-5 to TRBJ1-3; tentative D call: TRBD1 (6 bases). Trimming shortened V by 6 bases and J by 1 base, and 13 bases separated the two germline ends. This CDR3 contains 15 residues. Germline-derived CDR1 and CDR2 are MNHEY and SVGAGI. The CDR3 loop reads CASSSGTKSGNTIYF. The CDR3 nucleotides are TGTGCCAGCAGCTCCGGGACAAAATCTGGAAACACCATATATTTT.

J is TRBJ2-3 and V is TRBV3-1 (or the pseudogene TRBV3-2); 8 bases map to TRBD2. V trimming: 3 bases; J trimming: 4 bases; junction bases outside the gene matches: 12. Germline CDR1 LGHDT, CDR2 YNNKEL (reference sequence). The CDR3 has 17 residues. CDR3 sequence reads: CASSQPGLGGVADTQYF. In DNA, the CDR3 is TGTGCCAGCAGCCAGCCGGGACTAGGGGGGGTCGCAGATACGCAGTATTTT.

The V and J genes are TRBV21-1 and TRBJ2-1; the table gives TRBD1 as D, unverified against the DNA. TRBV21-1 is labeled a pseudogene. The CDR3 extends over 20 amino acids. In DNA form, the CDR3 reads TGTGCCAGCAGCAACCTGTCGACAGGGTCTGATTTCTGCTTGAACAATGAGCAGTTCTTC. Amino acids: CASSNLSTGSDFCLNNEQFF.

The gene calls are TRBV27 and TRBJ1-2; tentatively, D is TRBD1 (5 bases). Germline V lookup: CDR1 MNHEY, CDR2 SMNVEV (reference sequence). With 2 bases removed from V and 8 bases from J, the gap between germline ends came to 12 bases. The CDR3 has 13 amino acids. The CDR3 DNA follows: TGTGCCAGCAGTTTAGGGGGGATGGACGGCTACACCTTC. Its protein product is CASSLGGMDGYTF.